A single sample is the source of the 25 T cell receptor beta chains below, sequenced in a study of T cells in Graves' hyperthyroidism and ophthalmopathy. From RNA transcripts, TCR beta CDR3 regions were amplified. The HTBI primer set served for first-round RT-PCR of the TCR CDR3. TCRdb re-analysed the multiplex PCR reads in MiXCR, keeping a single row per CDR3 protein. The sample gives hundreds of thousands of distinct CDR3 sequences, under 15% of which show up once; roughly 4.3% is in the top ten. What was sequenced was blood. These TCRs come from a middle-aged woman with Graves' ophthalmopathy.

This clonotype was recorded at least ten times. A read error may account for a junction end that differs from germline. V is TRBV12-3 or TRBV12-4 and J is TRBJ1-1, with D tentatively TRBD1 (5 bases). The CDR3 sequence is 13 residues long. The CDR3 loop is CASSLVRGTEAFF. CDR3 sequence (DNA): TGTGCCAGCAGCTTAGTAAGGGGCACTGAAGCTTTCTTT.

This clonotype was seen at least ten times. The gene calls are TRBV30 and TRBJ1-3; TRBD1 aligns across 8 bases. The germline V gene encodes CDR1 GTSNPN and CDR2 SVGIG (reference sequence). V was clipped by 8 bases and J by 3 bases; unmatched bases: 6. The CDR3 is 13 residues long. The CDR3 DNA reads TGTGCCCTTGACAGGGGTCATGGAAACACCATATATTTT. It is translated as CALDRGHGNTIYF.

The rearrangement links TRBV11-1 to TRBJ2-7; no clear D gene. Looked up from germline, CDR1 is SGHAT and CDR2 is FQDESV (reference sequence). The CDR3 length is 16 residues. V was pared by 5 bases and J by 5 bases, with 22 bases between. CDR3 DNA: TGTGCCAGCAGCGGCCCCGTGGGCCCTTTTTTGAACGAGCAGTACTTC. It is translated as CASSGPVGPFLNEQYF.

This clonotype appeared a few times. The gene calls are TRBV6-2 or TRBV6-3 and TRBJ2-3, with 12 positions matching TRBD2. The CDR3 spans 17 residues. Germline assignment: CDR1 MNHEY and CDR2 SVGEGT. The V and J ends lost 2 bases and 5 bases, in that order; junction bases with no gene match: 8. The CDR3 DNA follows: TGTGCCAGCAGTTACGGGGCTAGCGGGAGGGTAAGAGATACGCAGTATTTT. This sequence encodes CASSYGASGRVRDTQYF.

CDR3 DNA: TGCGCCAGCAGCCCACAGGGTGAAACTGAAGCTTTCTTT. Translation: CASSPQGETEAFF. The chain employs TRBV4-1 and TRBJ1-1; the D gene is possibly TRBD1 (6 bases). This CDR3 has 13 residues. Germline V gene lookup returns CDR1 MGHRA and CDR2 YSYEKL. Deletions cut 4 bases from V and 5 bases from J, with 11 bases between.

This clonotype was picked up many times. The chain is built from TRBV7-8 and TRBJ2-7; TRBD1 agrees at 7 bases. Per the germline V gene, CDR1 is SGHVS and CDR2 is FQNEAQ. CDR3 length: 13 amino acids. After removal of 5 bases from V and 2 bases from J, the junction contained 3 bases not matched to a gene. The CDR3 DNA reads as TGTGCCAGCAGCCCCCAGGGGGCCTACGAGCAGTACTTC. Its translation: CASSPQGAYEQYF.

This clonotype came up many times. This chain uses TRBV29-1 with TRBJ2-7; 8 bases are a match to TRBD1. CDR3 length: 13 residues. V dropped 4 bases and J dropped 3; count of bases not matched to a gene: 5. CDR1 and CDR2 from the germline V gene are SQVTM and ANQGSEA. This CDR3 reads CSVGWDRNYEQYF. In DNA, the CDR3 is TGCAGCGTTGGCTGGGACAGGAACTACGAGCAGTACTTC.

In this sample, this clonotype turned up a few times. A read error may produce the germline difference seen at one junction end. V is TRBV28 and J is TRBJ2-2; a possible D gene is TRBD2 (5 bases). Germline values: CDR1 MDHEN, CDR2 SYDVKM. The CDR3 consists of 11 residues. In nucleotides, the CDR3 is TGTGCCAACACCATGATCGGGGAGCCGTTTTTT. This encodes CANTMIGEPFF.

This clonotype has a count of ten or more. The J gene is TRBJ2-7, the V gene TRBV19; 9 nucleotides match TRBD1. Unmatched junction bases numbered 9, after V lost 9 bases and J lost 3 bases. The CDR3 loop spans 14 amino acids. The germline CDR1 and CDR2 sequences are LNHDA and SQIVND (reference sequence). The DNA of the CDR3 is TGTGCCAGGGGGACAGGGCCTACCCTCTACGAGCAGTACTTC. This gives the protein CARGTGPTLYEQYF. The entire variable domain, with the rest obtained from reference TRBV19 and TRBJ2-7, is as follows: DGGITQSPKYLFRKEGQNVTLSCEQNLNHDAMYWYRQDPGQGLRLIYYSQIVNDFQKGDIAEGYSVSREKKESFPLTVTSAQKNPTAFYLCARGTGPTLYEQYFGPGTRLTVT.

This clonotype was seen many times. The chain joins TRBV2 to TRBJ1-1, with a weak D call TRBD1 (5 bases). Between the trimmed V and J ends, which lost 0 bases and 5 bases, there was a span of 22 bases. The CDR3 has 18 residues. Per germline, CDR1 SNHLY and CDR2 FYNNEI. CDR3 sequence: CASSEALQAPARGTEAFF. DNA for the CDR3: TGTGCCAGCAGTGAAGCGCTTCAAGCGCCGGCCCGGGGGACTGAAGCTTTCTTT.

This clonotype was seen at least ten times. V is TRBV6-5 and J is TRBJ2-7, with 9 bases fitting TRBD1. The germline V gene has CDR1 MNHEY and CDR2 SVGAGI. V was pared by 2 bases and J by 1 base, with 3 bases of the junction left unmatched. This CDR3 is built from 15 residues. CDR3 residues: CASSYRTGVSYEQYF. The CDR3 DNA reads TGTGCCAGCAGTTACAGGACAGGGGTATCCTACGAGCAGTACTTC.

For the CDR3, the DNA is TGTGCCAGTACCTTGGGACATGGTTCCTACGAGCAGTACTTC. Protein: CASTLGHGSYEQYF. The J gene is TRBJ2-7, the V gene TRBV19, with D possibly TRBD1 on 6 matching bases. Trimming took 7 bases from V and 1 from J, leaving 14 bases between them. The CDR3 spans 14 residues. CDR1 is LNHDA, CDR2 SQIVND, per germline (reference sequence).

This clonotype has a count of ten or more. The V and J genes are TRBV6-4 and TRBJ1-5; D unclear. Germline CDR1 reads MRHNA; CDR2 reads SNTAGT. The CDR3 covers 14 residues. V lost 3 bases and J lost 4, with 10 bases in between. The CDR3 DNA reads TGTGCCAGCAGTGAAATTATAGGGAATCAGCCCCAGCATTTT. Translated, it gives CASSEIIGNQPQHF.

This clonotype was observed many times. The rearrangement links TRBV12-3 or TRBV12-4 to TRBJ2-7; D is unclear. Trimming stripped 1 base from V and 4 bases from J, with 5 bases between. CDR3 size: 12 residues. The CDR3 loop reads CASSLVVYEQYF. The CDR3 region has the DNA TGTGCCAGCAGTTTAGTAGTTTACGAGCAGTACTTC.

This clonotype turned up a few times. The V gene is TRBV12-3 or TRBV12-4, the J gene TRBJ2-7; 10 bases are a match to TRBD1. Losses at the gene ends were 6 bases for V and 6 bases for J; bases not matched to a gene: 11. The CDR3 has 15 amino acids. The CDR3 DNA reads TGTGCCAGCAGCTTTCACGCCGGGACAGGGGTCGAGCAGTACTTC. It is translated as CASSFHAGTGVEQYF.

The rearrangement uses TRBV5-6 and TRBJ2-5; tentatively, D is TRBD2 (6 bases). The CDR3 is 14 residues long. Per the germline V gene, CDR1 is SGHDT and CDR2 is YYEEEE. The V gene lost 4 bases and the J gene lost 3 bases, with 13 bases spanning the gap. The CDR3 loop is CASSIEVAEETQYF. DNA for the CDR3: TGTGCCAGCAGCATCGAGGTAGCGGAAGAGACCCAGTACTTC.

This clonotype was recorded at least ten times. The V and J genes are TRBV6-1 and TRBJ2-2; possibly TRBD2 for D (5 bases). The CDR3 length is 15 residues. Between the trimmed V and J ends, which lost 6 bases and 4 bases, there was a span of 15 bases. Germline V CDR1 and CDR2: MNHNS, SASEGT. CDR3 DNA: TGTGCCAGCAGGGCGGGCGGTGGGGTCACCGGGGAGCTGTTTTTT. It specifies CASRAGGGVTGELFF.

This clonotype has a count of ten or more. V is TRBV6-2 or TRBV6-3 and J is TRBJ2-7, with TRBD1 matching 8 bases. Trimming at V came to 1 base and at J to 1 base, leaving 9 bases not matched to a gene. Germline CDR1 and CDR2: MNHEY and SVGEGT. The CDR3 has 17 amino acids. The CDR3 nucleotides read TGTGCCAGCAGTTACTTTTCTCGAGGACAGGGATCCTACGAGCAGTACTTC. Translated: CASSYFSRGQGSYEQYF.

This clonotype was picked up a small number of times. The V call is TRBV6-1, the J call TRBJ2-7; no clear D. The CDR3 runs 12 residues. Germline CDR1 is MNHNS and CDR2 is SASEGT. V lost 6 bases, J lost 4 bases, and 10 bases lay in between. CDR3 loop: CASRDQTYEQYF. CDR3 coding DNA: TGTGCCAGCAGGGACCAAACTTACGAGCAGTACTTC.

This clonotype was recorded a few times. The chain couples TRBV6-5 to TRBJ1-3; D unclear. CDR1 is MNHEY and CDR2 is SVGAGI in the germline V gene. Between the trimmed V and J ends, which lost 2 bases and 9 bases, there was a span of 5 bases. This CDR3 contains 11 residues. In nucleotides, the CDR3 is TGTGCCAGCAGTTACAGCCGCACCATATATTTT. Translation: CASSYSRTIYF.

This clonotype has ten or more counts. V usage is TRBV28 and J usage is TRBJ1-2; D gene unclear. CDR3 length equals 13 residues. Germline-derived CDR1 and CDR2 are MDHEN and SYDVKM. V was cut by 4 bases and J by 5 bases, with 11 bases left in between. CDR3 residues: CASSYQEQYGYTF. CDR3 sequence (DNA): TGTGCCAGCAGTTATCAAGAACAGTATGGCTACACCTTC.

Ten or more counts support this clonotype. The rearrangement links TRBV10-3 to TRBJ2-5; D may be TRBD2 (7 bases). In germline, CDR1 is ENHRY, CDR2 SYGVKD. Trimming left V 2 bases short and J 4 bases short, with 14 bases between. The CDR3 sequence is 15 residues long. CDR3 region: CAISENPGGRETQYF. CDR3 DNA sequence: TGTGCCATCAGTGAGAACCCCGGGGGGCGAGAGACCCAGTACTTC.

This chain uses TRBV6-1 with TRBJ2-5; maybe TRBD2 (5 bases). The ends were cut back, 6 bases at V and 5 bases at J, with 13 bases in the middle. Per the germline V gene, CDR1 is MNHNS and CDR2 is SASEGT. This CDR3 region has 13 residues. CDR3 protein: CASRSRGWETQYF. CDR3 nucleotide sequence: TGTGCCAGCAGGTCCCGGGGTTGGGAGACCCAGTACTTC.

This clonotype was observed at least ten times. The chain has TRBV20-1 and TRBJ1-1, with D unresolved. Germline V CDR1 and CDR2: DFQATT, SNEGSKA (reference sequence). This CDR3 is 11 amino acids long. V was clipped by 8 bases and J by 0 bases, with 7 bases between them. CDR3 region: CSSLLNTEAFF. CDR3 nucleotides: TGCAGTTCCCTGCTGAACACTGAAGCTTTCTTT.

V gene TRBV10-3 combines with J gene TRBJ2-7, with TRBD1 matching 9 bases. The length of the CDR3 is 14 residues. Germline CDR1 reads ENHRY; CDR2 reads SYGVKD. V lost 5 bases to trimming and J lost 5 bases; unmatched junction nucleotides: 7. The CDR3 region has the DNA TGTGCCATCAGTCCGGGACAGGGTATGAACGAGCAGTACTTC. Its protein is CAISPGQGMNEQYF.